What follows is one T cell receptor beta chain and its context. Germline lookup yields CDR1 MGHRA and CDR2 YSYEKL. Unmatched junction bases numbered 6, after V lost 0 bases and J lost 2 bases. The CDR3 covers 16 residues. Authors' processing steps: Reference gene primer amplification gave estimated nucleated cell counts. Profiling relied on immunoSEQ multiplex PCR, and the TCRdb table lists in-frame clones only, not all of them. V and J calls and clone size are copied from that table; D and trimming were computed from the DNA. The data hold around 210,000 clones, with 85% observed a single time. The data belong to a study of blood T cell repertoires in COVID-19. The wider study: Specimens from acute and convalescent COVID-19 originated in the United States, Italy and Spain. The analysed material was cDNA or gDNA that came from T cells, B-cell-depleted T cells, or PBMCs.

The chain has TRBV4-1 and TRBJ1-2, with 7 bases fitting TRBD1. This clonotype was obtained from a man between 45 and 60 years old with COVID-19, enrolled during active disease. The sequencing sample was made of peripheral blood. The CDR3 protein is CASSQDGPGGNYGYTF. In DNA form, the CDR3 reads TGCGCCAGCAGCCAAGATGGTCCAGGGGGGAACTATGGCTACACCTTC.